This TCR beta chain is drawn from a study of T cell responses to AZD1222 COVID-19 vaccine. Broader study findings: A rise in Spike-specific TCR breadth and depth followed two AZD1222 doses.

Of note for this clone: Antigen specificity is unknown.

The assay was immunoSEQ multiplex PCR, and TCRdb's table has in-frame clones only and misses some. The data show about 130,000 clones, 80% to 90% seen once. Trimming removed 3 bases from V and 4 bases from J, with 15 bases in between. The CDR3 spans 16 residues. Germline lookup yields CDR1 MNHNS and CDR2 SASEGT. The sequencing used peripheral blood, collected on day 0 of AZD1222 vaccination. This clonotype was sampled from an adult in good health. This chain joins TRBV6-1 and TRBJ2-2, with D possibly being TRBD1 or TRBD2 (6 bases each). CDR3: CASSDGGGWSTGELFF. The DNA for the CDR3 is TGTGCCAGCAGTGACGGAGGGGGATGGAGCACCGGGGAGCTGTTTTTT.